One sample yielded the 2 T cell receptor beta chains listed below, sequenced in a study of blood T cell repertoires in COVID-19. Sequenced by immunoSEQ multiplex PCR; TCRdb stores in-frame clones only, minus some. The sample contains 59,000 or so clones, around 82% of which appear only once. Sequencing was carried out using peripheral blood. These receptor sequences come from a man between 60 and 70 years old with acute or convalescent COVID-19.

The CDR3 protein is CASSQGYRTDTQYF. The CDR3 region has the DNA TGTGCCAGCAGCCAGGGCTACCGCACAGATACGCAGTATTTT. This chain uses TRBV3-1 (or the pseudogene TRBV3-2) with TRBJ2-3; D gene unclear. The CDR3 length is 14 residues. Trimming pared 3 bases from V and 1 base from J, leaving 8 bases between. In germline, CDR1 is LGHDT, CDR2 YNNKEL (reference sequence).

The chain joins TRBV19 to TRBJ2-3, with a tentative D call TRBD1 (6 bases). Trimming stripped 6 bases from V and 2 bases from J, with 12 bases between. Germline V CDR1 and CDR2: LNHDA, SQIVND (reference sequence). CDR3 length: 14 amino acids. The CDR3 reads CASSPGQYTDTQYF. In nucleotides, the CDR3 is TGTGCCAGTAGCCCTGGACAGTACACAGATACGCAGTATTTT.